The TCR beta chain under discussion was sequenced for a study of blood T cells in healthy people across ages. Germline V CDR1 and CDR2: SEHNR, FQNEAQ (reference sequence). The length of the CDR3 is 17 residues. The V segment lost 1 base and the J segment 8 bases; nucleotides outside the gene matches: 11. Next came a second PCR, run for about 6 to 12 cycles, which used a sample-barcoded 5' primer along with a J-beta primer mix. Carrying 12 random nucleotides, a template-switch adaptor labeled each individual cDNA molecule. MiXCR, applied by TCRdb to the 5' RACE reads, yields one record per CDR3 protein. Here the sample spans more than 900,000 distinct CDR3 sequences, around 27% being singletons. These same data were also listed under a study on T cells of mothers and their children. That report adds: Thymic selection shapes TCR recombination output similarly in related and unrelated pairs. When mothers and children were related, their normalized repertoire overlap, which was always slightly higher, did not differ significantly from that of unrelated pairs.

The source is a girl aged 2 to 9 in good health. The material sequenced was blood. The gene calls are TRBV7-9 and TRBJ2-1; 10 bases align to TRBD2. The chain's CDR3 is CASSLGLAGVYIDEQFF. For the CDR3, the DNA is TGTGCCAGCAGCTTAGGCCTAGCGGGAGTTTATATCGATGAGCAGTTCTTC.